A single sample is the source of the 15 T cell receptor beta chains below, sequenced in a study of cytomegalovirus exposure and HLA in healthy donors. PCR was performed using 60 Vbeta and 13 Jbeta primers. Profiled with immunoSEQ multiplex PCR; TCRdb holds only in-frame clones, not every one. Seen here are about 140,000 clones, about 80% observed once, and the top ten hold approximately 1.9%. The specimen was PBMCs. These receptors were taken from a woman aged 40 to 50 in good health and CMV-seronegative.

The chain recombines TRBV19 with TRBJ1-5; D gene ambiguous. Germline CDR1 and CDR2: LNHDA and SQIVND (reference sequence). The CDR3 loop spans 16 amino acids. Between the trimmed V and J ends, which lost 6 bases and 7 bases, there was a span of 22 bases. This CDR3 reads CASSPEPGRVQQPQHF. For the CDR3, the DNA is TGTGCCAGTAGCCCTGAGCCCGGGAGGGTCCAACAGCCCCAGCATTTT.

J is TRBJ1-5 and V is TRBV28; the D gene is possibly TRBD1 (5 bases). CDR1 is MDHEN and CDR2 is SYDVKM in the germline V gene. Trimming left V 3 bases short and J 6 bases short, with 15 bases between. CDR3 length: 15 residues. The CDR3: CASSFSRRGSQPQHF. The DNA of the CDR3 is TGTGCCAGCAGTTTTAGTCGCCGGGGGAGTCAGCCCCAGCATTTT.

The chain carries TRBV4-2 and TRBJ2-1; D call uncertain. This CDR3 contains 14 residues. The V and J ends lost 1 base and 0 bases respectively, with 4 bases between them. Germline loops: CDR1 LGHNA, CDR2 YNFKEQ. The CDR3 DNA is TGTGCCAGCAGCCAAGCTAGCTCCTACAATGAGCAGTTCTTC. This encodes CASSQASSYNEQFF.

V usage is TRBV2 and J usage is TRBJ2-1; TRBD2 agrees at 7 bases. Germline V gene data show CDR1 as SNHLY and CDR2 as FYNNEI. J gave up 6 bases and V 8 bases, and 7 bases lay outside the gene matches. This CDR3 has 13 residues. The CDR3 DNA is TGTGCCAGCGCGGGAGTAAATTCCAATGAGCAGTTCTTC. Protein sequence: CASAGVNSNEQFF.

The rearrangement uses TRBV7-2 and TRBJ1-2; the D is unclear. The CDR3 has 14 residues. V lost 0 bases to trimming and J lost 7 bases, with 12 bases between them. Germline V CDR1 and CDR2: SGHTA, FQGNSA. CDR3 coding DNA: TGTGCCAGCAGCTTAGCTTCTAGCGTCCTTGGCTACACCTTC. Amino acid sequence: CASSLASSVLGYTF.

The CDR3 region has the DNA TGTGCCAGCAGCGGTAACTCAGGGTGGAACACTGAAGCTTTCTTT. It translates to CASSGNSGWNTEAFF. The chain has TRBV9 and TRBJ1-1, with a possible D match to TRBD1 (5 bases). Trimming stripped 3 bases from V and 1 base from J, with 13 bases between. Per germline, CDR1 SGDLS and CDR2 YYNGEE. This CDR3 contains 15 residues.

The chain uses TRBV27 and TRBJ2-3; TRBD2 matches at 7 bases. The V gene's germline CDR1 is MNHEY and CDR2 SMNVEV (reference sequence). This CDR3 has 15 amino acids. With V trimmed by 3 bases and J by 4 bases, 7 bases remained unmatched. CDR3 residues: CASSFVGGGADTQYF. CDR3 nucleotide sequence: TGTGCCAGCAGTTTCGTTGGTGGGGGGGCAGATACGCAGTATTTT.

This chain joins TRBV5-4 and TRBJ2-1; TRBD2 agrees at 8 bases. CDR3 length: 15 amino acids. J gave up 5 bases and V 0 bases, and 4 bases lay outside the gene matches. Germline V CDR1 and CDR2: SGHNT, YYREEE (reference sequence). CDR3 region: CASSLGSGGDNEQFF. The CDR3 nucleotides are TGTGCCAGCAGCTTGGGTTCGGGGGGGGACAATGAGCAGTTCTTC. Full variable domain (missing parts from reference TRBV5-4 and TRBJ2-1): ETGVTQSPTHLIKTRGQQVTLRCSSQSGHNTVSWYQQALGQGPQFIFQYYREEENGRGNFPPRFSGLQFPNYSSELNVNALELDDSALYLCASSLGSGGDNEQFFGPGTRLTVL.

The chain is built from TRBV21-1 and TRBJ2-7; TRBD2 is the table's D call, not checked against the DNA. TRBV21-1 is reported as a pseudogene. The CDR3 runs to 19 residues. The CDR3 sequence is CASSKEHLPEGNTVYEQYF. CDR3 coding DNA: TGTGCCAGCAGCAAAGAGCATCTTCCCGAGGGTAACACGGTCTACGAGCAGTACTTC.

This chain links TRBV7-9 with TRBJ2-1; 12 bases match TRBD2. There are 16 residues in the CDR3. Germline V gives CDR1 SEHNR, CDR2 FQNEAQ (reference sequence). V dropped 5 bases and J dropped 5; count of bases not matched to a gene: 7. The CDR3 nucleotides read TGTGCCAGCAGCCACCACCCTAGCGGGAGGGACAATGAGCAGTTCTTC. It codes for CASSHHPSGRDNEQFF.

This rearrangement joins TRBV7-9 to TRBJ2-7, with 8 bases aligning to TRBD1. Germline V lookup: CDR1 SEHNR, CDR2 FQNEAQ (reference sequence). The CDR3 is 14 residues long. V trimming: 3 bases; J trimming: 2 bases; junction bases outside the gene matches: 3. This CDR3 is CASSFGQGPYEQYF. For the CDR3, the DNA is TGTGCCAGCAGCTTCGGACAGGGCCCCTACGAGCAGTACTTC.

The chain recombines TRBV7-2 with TRBJ2-5; D unresolved. There are 14 residues in the CDR3. Trimming took off 1 base at V and 5 bases at J, with 11 bases between the two ends. Germline-derived CDR1 and CDR2 are SGHTA and FQGNSA. The CDR3 coding sequence is TGTGCCAGCAGCTTAGACATCGGGTGGGAGACCCAGTACTTC. It codes for CASSLDIGWETQYF. The whole variable domain, filled in from reference TRBV7-2 and TRBJ2-5, reads GAGVSQSPSNKVTEKGKDVELRCDPISGHTALYWYRQSLGQGLEFLIYFQGNSAPDKSGLPSDRFSAERTGGSVSTLTIQRTQQEDSAVYLCASSLDIGWETQYFGPGTRLLVL.

This chain connects TRBV11-2 to TRBJ2-7, with 10 nucleotides matching TRBD1. Per germline, CDR1 SGHAT and CDR2 FQNNGV. The CDR3 length is 15 residues. The V and J ends lost 1 base and 3 bases, in that order; junction bases with no gene match: 3. The CDR3 loop is CASSLAGTGDYEQYF. CDR3 DNA: TGTGCCAGCAGCTTAGCAGGGACAGGGGACTACGAGCAGTACTTC.

This clone was counted a single time. The CDR3 spells CASSLGAPYEQYF. The CDR3, as DNA: TGTGCCAGCAGCTTAGGCGCACCCTACGAGCAGTACTTC. This chain connects TRBV11-3 to TRBJ2-7; D gene uncertain. The V end was cut by 1 base, the J end by 2 bases, with 6 bases between. CDR1 and CDR2 from the germline V gene are SGHNT and YENEEA. The CDR3 has 13 amino acids.

The CDR3 is CASSEGRGASQPQHF. The CDR3 coding sequence is TGTGCCAGCAGCGAAGGTCGGGGGGCAAGCCAGCCCCAGCATTTT. The chain carries TRBV4-2 and TRBJ1-5; TRBD1 is a possible D gene (6 bases). This CDR3 comprises 15 residues. Looked up from germline, CDR1 is LGHNA and CDR2 is YNFKEQ. The V end lost 5 bases, the J end lost 7 bases, and 18 bases lay between the germline ends.